This T cell receptor (beta chain) was retrieved from a study of blood T cell repertoires in COVID-19. As for the study in general: T cells, B-cell-depleted T cells, or PBMCs supplied cDNA or gDNA.

Germline loops: CDR1 MGHDK, CDR2 SYGVNS. CDR3 size: 13 residues. J lost 12 bases, V lost 6 bases, and 8 bases had no gene match. Sequencing used immunoSEQ multiplex PCR; TCRdb keeps in-frame clones, though not all of them. The sample carries 150,000 to 200,000 clones, approximately 80% recorded once. The clonotype originates from a human donor with acute or convalescent COVID-19. The donor label of this sample is uncertain. Sequenced sample: peripheral blood. The chain couples TRBV25-1 to TRBJ2-1; TRBD2 aligns across 10 bases. Written as DNA, the CDR3 is TGTGCCAGCAGCCCTAGCGGGGGACGGGTGCAGTTCTTC. It yields the protein CASSPSGGRVQFF.